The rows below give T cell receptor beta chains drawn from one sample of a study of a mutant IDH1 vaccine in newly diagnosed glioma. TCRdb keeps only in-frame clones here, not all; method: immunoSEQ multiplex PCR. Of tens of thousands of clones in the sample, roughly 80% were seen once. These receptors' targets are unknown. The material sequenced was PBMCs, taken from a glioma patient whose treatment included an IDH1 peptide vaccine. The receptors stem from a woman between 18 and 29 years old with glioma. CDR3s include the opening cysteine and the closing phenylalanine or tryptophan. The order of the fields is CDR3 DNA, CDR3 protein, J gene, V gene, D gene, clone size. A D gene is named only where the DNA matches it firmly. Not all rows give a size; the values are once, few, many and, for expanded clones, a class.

TGTGCCAGCAGGCGGGACCAAGAGACCCAGTACTTC CASRRDQETQYF TRBJ2-5 TRBV2 - -
TGTGCCAGTAGAAACAGGGCCGTGAACACTGAAGCTTTCTTT CASRNRAVNTEAFF TRBJ1-1 TRBV19 - -
TGTGCCATCAGTGAGTCGACGGGAGCAGGGAATAGCCAGCCCCAGCATTTT CAISESTGAGNSQPQHF TRBJ1-5 TRBV10-3 - -
TGCGCCAGCAGCTTGGTGGTTACTAGCGGGGCCTACAATGAGCAGTTCTTC CASSLVVTSGAYNEQFF TRBJ2-1 TRBV5-1 TRBD2 -
TGTGCCAGCAGTAGGAGTACGGCGACCTACGAGCAGTACTTC CASSRSTATYEQYF TRBJ2-7 TRBV6-6 - -
TGTGCCAGCAGTGACCAGGGGGCGCTTAACTATGGCTACACCTTC CASSDQGALNYGYTF TRBJ1-2 TRBV2 TRBD1 -
TGTGCCAGCAGCCAAGGGGGGGGGCGGTGGGAGACCCAGTACTTC CASSQGGGRWETQYF TRBJ2-5 TRBV4-2 - -
TGTGCCAGCAGCCTTAGACAGGGGCCCACCGGGGAGCTGTTTTTT CASSLRQGPTGELFF TRBJ2-2 TRBV7-8 TRBD1 -
TGTGCCGTCCGACAGGGGGGTTACAATGAGCAGTTCTTC CAVRQGGYNEQFF TRBJ2-1 TRBV10-3 TRBD1 -
TGCGCCAGCAGCCTACCGGGACAGAACTATGGCTACACCTTC CASSLPGQNYGYTF TRBJ1-2 TRBV4-1 TRBD1 -
TGCGCCAGCAGCTTGGATTCGGGATATGGCTACACCTTC CASSLDSGYGYTF TRBJ1-2 TRBV5-1 - -
TGTGCCAGCAGCCCAAGACTAGCGGGGTTCACCGGGGAGCTGTTTTTT CASSPRLAGFTGELFF TRBJ2-2 TRBV7-2 TRBD2 -
TGTGCCTGGAGTGTGGGCAGGCGGGGCACTGAAGCTTTCTTT CAWSVGRRGTEAFF TRBJ1-1 TRBV30 - few
TGTGCCAGCAGTTACGGTGGAGGGGGCACTGAAGCTTTCTTT CASSYGGGGTEAFF TRBJ1-1 TRBV6-6 - -
TGTGCCAGCAGCGGAGAGCGGGGAAACAATGAGCAGTTCTTC CASSGERGNNEQFF TRBJ2-1 TRBV28 TRBD2 -
TGTGCCAGCAGGGCCGAGGGACCGGATTACAATGAGCAGTTCTTC CASRAEGPDYNEQFF TRBJ2-1 TRBV27 - once
TGTGCCAGCAGCTTATTAGGCGGGGGGGCACCCTACAATGAGCAGTTCTTC CASSLLGGGAPYNEQFF TRBJ2-1 TRBV7-6 TRBD2 -
TGCGCCAGCAGCCAAGATACAGGGGGCGCGGGCTACGAGCAGTACTTC CASSQDTGGAGYEQYF TRBJ2-7 TRBV4-1 TRBD1 -
TGTGCCAGCAGTCCCTGGAGCACAGATACGCAGTATTTT CASSPWSTDTQYF TRBJ2-3 TRBV25-1 - -
TGTGCCAGCAGCTCCATCTCGAACACCGGGGAGCTGTTTTTT CASSSISNTGELFF TRBJ2-2 TRBV7-3 - few
TGTGCCAAAGGACTAGCGGGCCCACCTTCCTACGAGCAGTACTTC CAKGLAGPPSYEQYF TRBJ2-7 TRBV28 TRBD2 -
TGTGCCAGCAGCTTGGACAAACGGGGAACTGAAGCTTTCTTT CASSLDKRGTEAFF TRBJ1-1 TRBV5-7 - -
TGTGCCAGCAGCTTAGGTGCTGGGAGGGGGCGTTACACCGGGGAGCTGTTTTTT CASSLGAGRGRYTGELFF TRBJ2-2 TRBV11-2 - -
TGTGCCAGCAGCTCAGCTAGCGGTACCTACGAGCAGTACTTC CASSSASGTYEQYF TRBJ2-7 TRBV7-9 TRBD2 -
TGTGCCATCAGGGACAGAAATGAAAAACTGTTTTTT CAIRDRNEKLFF TRBJ1-4 TRBV10-3 - -
TGTGCCAGCAGCGTAGCTACCTACACTGAAGCTTTCTTT CASSVATYTEAFF TRBJ1-1 TRBV9 - few
TGTGCCAGCAGCCTCCTGACAGGGACGAACACCGGGGAGCTGTTTTTT CASSLLTGTNTGELFF TRBJ2-2 TRBV7-9 TRBD1 -
TGTGCCAGCAGTTTATATTCCGGAACTGAAGCTTTCTTT CASSLYSGTEAFF TRBJ1-1 TRBV27 - -
TGTGCCAGCACCCGCGGGGAAACCATGAACACTGAAGCTTTCTTT CASTRGETMNTEAFF TRBJ1-1 TRBV5-4 - -
TGTGCCAGCAGCTCCCAAGAGACCCAGTACTTC CASSSQETQYF TRBJ2-5 TRBV7-9 - -
TGTGCCAGCAGCCCTCCTCCAGGGGGGACTCGCGAGCAGTACTTC CASSPPPGGTREQYF TRBJ2-7 TRBV7-2 - -
TGTGCCAGCTCACCAGAGACAGCAAAAGCAGATGAAAAACTGTTTTTT CASSPETAKADEKLFF TRBJ1-4 TRBV18 - -
TGTGCCAGCAGCGTCCCCGGGGGCTTGAACACTGAAGCTTTCTTT CASSVPGGLNTEAFF TRBJ1-1 TRBV7-2 - -
TGTGCCAGTAGTATTAACCGGGACAGCGCAAATCAGCCCCAGCATTTT CASSINRDSANQPQHF TRBJ1-5 TRBV19 TRBD1 -
TGTGCCAGCAGCTTACTTGCCCTAGGCAGCTCCTACGAGCAGTACTTC CASSLLALGSSYEQYF TRBJ2-7 TRBV7-9 - -
TGTGCCAGCAGTCGTGTCTCCTATAATTCACCCCTCCACTTT CASSRVSYNSPLHF TRBJ1-6 TRBV6-5 - -
TGTGCCAGCAGTGAAGATCTAGTAATCCGCACAGATACGCAGTATTTT CASSEDLVIRTDTQYF TRBJ2-3 TRBV2 - -
TGTGCCAGTAGTATTCTGGGAGATGAGCAGTTCTTC CASSILGDEQFF TRBJ2-1 TRBV19 - -
TGTGCCAGCAGCCTCGACAGGGACACTGAAGCTTTCTTT CASSLDRDTEAFF TRBJ1-1 TRBV11-2 TRBD1 few
TGTGCCAGCAGCCCCCCAAGTGGGACAGACCTCTACGAGCAGTACTTC CASSPPSGTDLYEQYF TRBJ2-7 TRBV7-9 TRBD1 -
TGCGCCAGCAGTCCCCCGGACAGGGTGGATGGCTACACCTTC CASSPPDRVDGYTF TRBJ1-2 TRBV4-1 TRBD1 -
TGTGCCAGCAGTTTGGAGGAAGTCAATATCCCTGAGCAGTTCTTC CASSLEEVNIPEQFF TRBJ2-1 TRBV21-1 - -
TGTGCCAGCAGTAGTACCGGGACAGGGGGGACCGGGGAGCTGTTTTTT CASSSTGTGGTGELFF TRBJ2-2 TRBV5-6 TRBD1 -
TGTGCCAGCAGTTTGAGGTATTTT CASSLRYF TRBJ2-3 TRBV27 - -